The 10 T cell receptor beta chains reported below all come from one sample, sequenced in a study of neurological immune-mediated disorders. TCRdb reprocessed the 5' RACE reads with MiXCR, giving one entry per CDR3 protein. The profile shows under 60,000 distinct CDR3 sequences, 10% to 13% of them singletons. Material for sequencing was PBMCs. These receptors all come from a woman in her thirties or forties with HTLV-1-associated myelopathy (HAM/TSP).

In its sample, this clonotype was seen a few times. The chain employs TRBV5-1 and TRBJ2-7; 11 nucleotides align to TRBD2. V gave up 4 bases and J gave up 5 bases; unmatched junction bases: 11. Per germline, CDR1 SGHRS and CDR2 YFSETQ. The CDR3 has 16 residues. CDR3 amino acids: CASSPLLAGGVHEQYF. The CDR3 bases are TGCGCCAGCAGCCCTCTCCTAGCGGGGGGCGTGCACGAGCAGTACTTC.

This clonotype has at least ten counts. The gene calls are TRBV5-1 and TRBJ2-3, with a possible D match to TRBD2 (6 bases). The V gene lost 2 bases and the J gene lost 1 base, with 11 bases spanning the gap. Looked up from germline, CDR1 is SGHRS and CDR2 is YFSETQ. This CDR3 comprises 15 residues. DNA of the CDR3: TGCGCCAGCAGCTTCGGCGGGACGGGCACAGATACGCAGTATTTT. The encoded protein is CASSFGGTGTDTQYF. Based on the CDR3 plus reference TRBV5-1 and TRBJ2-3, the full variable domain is KAGVTQTPRYLIKTRGQQVTLSCSPISGHRSVSWYQQTPGQGLQFLFEYFSETQRNKGNFPGRFSGRQFSNSRSEMNVSTLELGDSALYLCASSFGGTGTDTQYFGPGTRLTVL.

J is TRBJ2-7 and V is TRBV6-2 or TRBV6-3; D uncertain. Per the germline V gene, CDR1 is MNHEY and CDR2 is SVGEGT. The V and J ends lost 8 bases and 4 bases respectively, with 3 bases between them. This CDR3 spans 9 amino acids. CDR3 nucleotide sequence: TGTGCCAGCGGGTACGAGCAGTACTTC. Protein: CASGYEQYF.

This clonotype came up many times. CDR3 sequence reads: CAIRIKAEGTEAFF. The DNA for the CDR3 is TGTGCCATCAGGATCAAGGCTGAAGGGACTGAAGCTTTCTTT. The V gene is TRBV10-3, the J gene TRBJ1-1; the D is unclear. The V gene lost 6 bases and the J gene lost 5 bases, with 16 bases spanning the gap. In germline, CDR1 is ENHRY, CDR2 SYGVKD. The CDR3 length is 14 residues.

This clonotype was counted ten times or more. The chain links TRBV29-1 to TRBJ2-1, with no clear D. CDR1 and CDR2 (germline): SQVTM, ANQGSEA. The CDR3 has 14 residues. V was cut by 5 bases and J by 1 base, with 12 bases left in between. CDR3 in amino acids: CSVTGPSSYNEQFF. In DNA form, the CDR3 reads TGCAGCGTTACCGGGCCGAGTTCCTACAATGAGCAGTTCTTC.

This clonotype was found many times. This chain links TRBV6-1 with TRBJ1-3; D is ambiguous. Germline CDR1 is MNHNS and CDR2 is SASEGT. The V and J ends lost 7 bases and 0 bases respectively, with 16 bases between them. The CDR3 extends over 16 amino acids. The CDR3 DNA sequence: TGTGCCAGCACCCAACGAGCGGACGACTCTGGAAACACCATATATTTT. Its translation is CASTQRADDSGNTIYF.

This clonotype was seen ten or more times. The CDR3 here is CSVVGRDRGYNEQFF. The CDR3 DNA is TGCAGCGTCGTAGGGCGGGACAGGGGCTACAATGAGCAGTTCTTC. The J gene is TRBJ2-1, the V gene TRBV29-1, with TRBD1 identical over 10 bases. The CDR3 consists of 15 residues. Germline V lookup: CDR1 SQVTM, CDR2 ANQGSEA. The V segment lost 6 bases and the J segment 3 bases; nucleotides outside the gene matches: 8.

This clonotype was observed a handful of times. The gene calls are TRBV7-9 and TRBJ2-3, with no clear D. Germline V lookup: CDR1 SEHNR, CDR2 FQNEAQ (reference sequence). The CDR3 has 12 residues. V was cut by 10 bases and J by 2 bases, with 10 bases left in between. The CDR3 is CATTTLTDTQYF. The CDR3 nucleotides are TGTGCCACCACGACCCTCACAGATACGCAGTATTTT. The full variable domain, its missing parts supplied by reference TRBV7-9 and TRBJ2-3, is DTGVSQNPRHKITKRGQNVTFRCDPISEHNRLYWYRQTLGQGPEFLTYFQNEAQLEKSRLLSDRFSAERPKGSFSTLEIQRTEQGDSAMYLCATTTLTDTQYFGPGTRLTVL.

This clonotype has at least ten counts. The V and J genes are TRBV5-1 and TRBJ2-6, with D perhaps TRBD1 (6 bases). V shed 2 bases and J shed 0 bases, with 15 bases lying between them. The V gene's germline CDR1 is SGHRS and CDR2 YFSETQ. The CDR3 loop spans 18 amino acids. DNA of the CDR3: TGCGCCAGCAGCTTAAACGGACAGTTCTACTCTGGGGCCAACGTCCTGACTTTC. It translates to CASSLNGQFYSGANVLTF.

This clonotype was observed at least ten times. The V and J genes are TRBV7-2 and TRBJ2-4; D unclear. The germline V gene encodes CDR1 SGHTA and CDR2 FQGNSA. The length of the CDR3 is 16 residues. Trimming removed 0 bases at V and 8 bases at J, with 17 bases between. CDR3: CASSLATGAIGDIQYF. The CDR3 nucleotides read TGTGCCAGCAGCTTAGCGACGGGTGCTATAGGTGACATTCAGTACTTC.